This TCR beta chain was documented in a study of blood T cell repertoires in COVID-19. Study-wide context: Donors in the United States, Italy and Spain gave samples during acute or convalescent COVID-19. T cells, B-cell-depleted T cells, or PBMCs provided the cDNA or gDNA that served as material.

This clone was found once. Seattle enrolled patients during active infection and tracked them longitudinally. Per the original data handling: Quantification of nucleated cells was approximated via reference gene primer amplification. Libraries were prepared by immunoSEQ multiplex PCR; TCRdb keeps only in-frame clonotypes and omits some of them. The DNA gave D and trimming, while V, J and clone size come from that table. Here the sample spans about 480,000 clones, approximately 91% being singletons. J was trimmed by 3 bases and V by 1 base; bases with no gene match: 8. CDR1 and CDR2 from the germline V gene are SGHDN and FVKESK. This CDR3 has 17 amino acids.

The chain carries TRBV14 and TRBJ2-7, with TRBD2 matching 11 bases. The source material was peripheral blood. This TCR derives from a woman aged 50 to 60 with COVID-19, enrolled during active disease. CDR3 in amino acids: CASSQGFVTSGDYEQYF. CDR3 in DNA: TGTGCCAGCAGCCAAGGGTTCGTGACTAGCGGGGACTACGAGCAGTACTTC.